This is a list of T cell receptor beta chains from one sample in a study of Ad26.COV2.S vaccination and SARS-CoV-2 variants. The repertoire was sequenced with immunoSEQ multiplex PCR; TCRdb's copy has only in-frame clones and lacks some. The table has fewer than 600,000 clones, about 88% seen once. The sample consisted of peripheral blood, taken in a trial of Ad26.COV2.S vaccine versus placebo. Receptors were obtained from a person aged 18-65 years who received the Ad26.COV2.S COVID-19 vaccine or a placebo. The CDR3 runs from the conserved cysteine through the conserved F or W. D genes are given only for firm matches. Not all rows give a size; the values are once, few, many and, for expanded clones, a class.

j_call	clone_size	v_call	d_call	cdr3_aa	cdr3_nt
TRBJ2-5	NA	TRBV7-8	NA	CASSLAVSETQYF	TGTGCCAGCAGCTTAGCGGTTTCAGAGACCCAGTACTTC
TRBJ2-1	once	TRBV30	TRBD2	CAWSGGTSGSSYNEQFF	TGTGCCTGGAGTGGGGGGACTAGCGGGAGCTCCTACAATGAGCAGTTCTTC
TRBJ2-3	NA	TRBV6-6	NA	CASSSGHSTDTQYF	TGTGCCAGCAGTTCGGGCCACAGCACAGATACGCAGTATTTT
TRBJ1-1	NA	TRBV4-1	TRBD1	CASSQFPGGRTEAFF	TGCGCCAGCAGCCAGTTCCCAGGGGGCAGAACTGAAGCTTTCTTT
TRBJ1-1	NA	TRBV19	NA	CASSMSRGTEAFF	TGTGCCAGTAGTATGAGTAGGGGCACTGAAGCTTTCTTT
TRBJ1-1	NA	TRBV28	NA	CASSPRGAMNTEAFF	TGTGCCAGCAGCCCCCGGGGGGCCATGAACACTGAAGCTTTCTTT
TRBJ1-2	NA	TRBV18	TRBD1	CASSYDRDYGYTF	TGTGCCAGCTCATACGACAGGGACTATGGCTACACCTTC
TRBJ1-2	NA	TRBV6-5	NA	CASSPSRPNYGYTF	TGTGCCAGCAGTCCGTCACGCCCTAACTATGGCTACACCTTC
TRBJ2-1	NA	TRBV29-1	TRBD1	CSASGTGVDEQFF	TGCAGCGCCTCCGGGACAGGGGTCGATGAGCAGTTCTTC
TRBJ1-5	NA	TRBV5-6	NA	CASSKESGVPQPQHF	TGTGCCAGCAGCAAAGAATCTGGGGTTCCTCAGCCCCAGCATTTT
TRBJ1-5	NA	TRBV27	NA	CASRPGRTNQPQHF	TGTGCCAGCAGACCCGGACGGACGAATCAGCCCCAGCATTTT
TRBJ2-2	NA	TRBV4-1	NA	CASSALGNTGELFF	TGCGCCAGCAGCGCCCTAGGGAACACCGGGGAGCTGTTTTTT
TRBJ1-1	NA	TRBV4-1	TRBD1	CASSHGQGLMNTEAFF	TGCGCCAGCAGCCACGGACAGGGTCTCATGAACACTGAAGCTTTCTTT
TRBJ2-7	NA	TRBV15	TRBD1	CATSRGQGGYEQYF	TGTGCCACCAGCAGGGGACAGGGGGGCTACGAGCAGTACTTC
TRBJ2-1	NA	TRBV19	TRBD2	CASSLTSGSLNEQFF	TGTGCCAGTAGTCTGACTAGCGGGAGTCTCAATGAGCAGTTCTTC
TRBJ2-5	NA	TRBV14	NA	CASSRRGKREETQYF	TGTGCCAGCAGCCGCCGGGGGAAGAGAGAAGAGACCCAGTACTTC
TRBJ1-2	NA	TRBV4-3	TRBD1	CASSQTGSYGYTF	TGCGCCAGCAGCCAGACAGGGAGCTATGGCTACACCTTC
TRBJ1-1	NA	TRBV28	NA	CASSSNVRNTEAFF	TGTGCCAGCAGTTCTAATGTGCGGAACACTGAAGCTTTCTTT
TRBJ2-1	once	TRBV24-1	NA	CATSASIHNEQFF	TGTGCCACCAGTGCTTCAATTCACAATGAGCAGTTCTTC
TRBJ2-1	NA	TRBV6-1	TRBD2	CASSAWDYGSYNEQFF	TGTGCCAGCAGTGCCTGGGACTATGGATCCTACAATGAGCAGTTCTTC
TRBJ2-1	NA	TRBV18	NA	CASSPQGWDNEQFF	TGTGCCAGCTCACCACAGGGATGGGACAATGAGCAGTTCTTC
TRBJ1-2	NA	TRBV4-1	NA	CASSVLQGNYGYTF	TGCGCCAGCAGCGTTCTCCAGGGTAACTATGGCTACACCTTC
TRBJ1-2	few	TRBV15	NA	CATSRDARVDYTF	TGTGCCACCAGCAGAGATGCCAGGGTCGACTACACCTTC
TRBJ2-2	NA	TRBV28	NA	CASSSPRGTSNTGELFF	TGTGCCAGCAGCTCCCCCCGCGGAACCTCGAACACCGGGGAGCTGTTTTTT
TRBJ2-6	NA	TRBV2	TRBD1	CASSKGQGFAGANVLTF	TGTGCCAGCAGTAAGGGACAGGGTTTTGCCGGGGCCAACGTCCTGACTTTC
TRBJ2-2	NA	TRBV28	NA	CASSFFTGLSGELFF	TGTGCCAGCAGTTTTTTCACAGGGTTGTCCGGGGAGCTGTTTTTT
TRBJ2-5	NA	TRBV5-1	TRBD2	CASSLAGYQETQYF	TGCGCCAGCAGCCTAGCGGGGTACCAAGAGACCCAGTACTTC
TRBJ1-2	once	TRBV6-5	NA	CASRHPTENYGYTF	TGTGCCAGCAGACATCCGACTGAGAACTATGGCTACACCTTC
TRBJ2-7	NA	TRBV2	TRBD1	CASSETGNLIEQYF	TGTGCCAGCAGTGAGACAGGGAATTTGATCGAGCAGTACTTC
TRBJ1-1	NA	TRBV11-1	NA	CASRGRQGTEAFF	TGTGCCAGCAGGGGAAGGCAGGGTACTGAAGCTTTCTTT
TRBJ1-5	NA	TRBV7-3	NA	CASSFTKPPRPQHF	TGTGCCAGCAGCTTTACAAAACCGCCGAGGCCCCAGCATTTT
TRBJ1-2	once	TRBV23-1	NA	CASSQSVQGRNGYTF	TGCGCCAGCAGTCAATCAGTACAGGGAAGAAATGGCTACACCTTC
TRBJ2-1	NA	TRBV29-1	TRBD2	CSVERGSSYNEQFF	TGCAGCGTTGAGCGCGGGAGCTCCTACAATGAGCAGTTCTTC
TRBJ1-1	NA	TRBV7-3	NA	CASSLDGSFNTEAFF	TGTGCCAGCAGCTTAGACGGCAGTTTTAACACTGAAGCTTTCTTT
TRBJ2-1	NA	TRBV4-2	TRBD2	CASSQVGGSIHEQFF	TGTGCCAGCAGCCAAGTGGGCGGGAGCATCCATGAGCAGTTCTTC
TRBJ1-2	NA	TRBV19	NA	CASNRWDYGYTF	TGTGCCAGTAATCGGTGGGACTATGGCTACACCTTC
TRBJ2-7	NA	TRBV6-5	NA	CASRPGTLTYEQYF	TGTGCCAGCAGGCCCGGGACACTGACCTACGAGCAGTACTTC
TRBJ2-1	NA	TRBV5-1	NA	CASSTGPNNEQFF	TGCGCCAGCAGCACGGGACCAAACAATGAGCAGTTCTTC
TRBJ1-5	NA	TRBV4-3	TRBD1	CASSQDSGFYRGRNQPQHF	TGCGCCAGCAGCCAAGATTCCGGGTTTTACAGGGGGCGAAATCAGCCCCAGCATTTT
TRBJ2-5	NA	TRBV2	NA	CASSETSPKWETQYF	TGTGCCAGCAGTGAGACTAGTCCTAAGTGGGAGACCCAGTACTTC
TRBJ1-2	NA	TRBV19	NA	CASRRGGGYGYTF	TGTGCCAGCCGAAGGGGAGGGGGCTATGGCTACACCTTC
TRBJ1-1	NA	TRBV11-2	NA	CASSLAWGSTEAFF	TGTGCCAGCAGCTTAGCTTGGGGCAGCACTGAAGCTTTCTTT
TRBJ2-2	NA	TRBV5-1	NA	CASSPGAPYTGELFF	TGCGCCAGCTCTCCGGGGGCTCCTTACACCGGGGAGCTGTTTTTT
TRBJ1-2	NA	TRBV25-1	TRBD1	CASSEGQGAFGYTF	TGTGCCAGCAGTGAAGGACAGGGGGCTTTTGGCTACACCTTC
TRBJ2-6	NA	TRBV5-4	TRBD1	CASSPWTGGANVLTF	TGTGCCAGCAGCCCCTGGACAGGTGGGGCCAACGTCCTGACTTTC
TRBJ2-1	NA	TRBV28	NA	CASAVGGNNEQFF	TGTGCCAGCGCCGTGGGAGGAAACAATGAGCAGTTCTTC
TRBJ1-5	NA	TRBV29-1	TRBD1	CSVGQGFQPQHF	TGCAGCGTCGGACAGGGCTTTCAGCCCCAGCATTTT
TRBJ1-1	NA	TRBV27	NA	CASSLLLNTEAFF	TGTGCCAGCAGTTTATTGTTGAACACTGAAGCTTTCTTT
TRBJ1-3	NA	TRBV4-3	NA	CASSHLRSKSSGNTIYF	TGCGCCAGCAGCCACCTTCGATCAAAGAGCTCTGGAAACACCATATATTTT
TRBJ2-1	NA	TRBV12-3/TRBV12-4	NA	CASRGGLYNEQFF	TGTGCCAGCAGGGGGGGGCTGTACAATGAGCAGTTCTTC
TRBJ1-4	NA	TRBV5-1	TRBD1	CASSLSTGGDEKLFF	TGCGCCAGCAGCCTGTCGACAGGGGGGGATGAAAAACTGTTTTTT
TRBJ1-2	NA	TRBV15	NA	CATSNYYIYGYTF	TGTGCCACCAGCAACTATTACATCTATGGCTACACCTTC
TRBJ1-4	NA	TRBV2	TRBD1	CASTGRDRRVEKLFF	TGTGCCAGCACGGGAAGGGACAGACGGGTAGAAAAACTGTTTTTT
TRBJ2-7	few	TRBV27	TRBD1	CATGTGLNEQYF	TGTGCCACCGGGACAGGGTTGAACGAGCAGTACTTC
TRBJ1-1	NA	TRBV5-1	NA	CASSSLGGINTEAFF	TGCGCCAGCAGCTCCCTGGGGGGGATTAACACTGAAGCTTTCTTT
TRBJ2-7	NA	TRBV6-1	TRBD1	CASSVRPAGGLGYEQYF	TGTGCCAGCAGTGTTCGCCCGGCAGGGGGCCTTGGCTACGAGCAGTACTTC
TRBJ1-3	NA	TRBV5-4	NA	CASSFDRRGSGNTIYF	TGTGCCAGCAGCTTTGACAGAAGGGGATCTGGAAACACCATATATTTT
TRBJ1-1	NA	TRBV15	TRBD1	CATSRGGYRGGTEAFF	TGTGCCACCAGCAGAGGAGGATACAGGGGAGGCACTGAAGCTTTCTTT